This is a list of T cell receptor beta chains from one sample in a study of graft-versus-host responses after intestinal transplantation. This table comes from immunoSEQ multiplex PCR, and its TCRdb copy is limited to in-frame clones, with some not included. In the table there are roughly 120,000 clones, just under 95% of which are singletons. These TCRs' antigens remain unknown. Sequenced material: unstimulated CD4+ T cells sorted from spleen or lymph node cells, taken before intestinal transplant. The receptors here all came from a human donor who received an intestinal transplant. Each CDR3 is given with its conserved first and last residue. Each record gives: D gene, J gene, V gene, clone size, CDR3 protein, CDR3 DNA. A D gene is named only where the DNA matches it firmly. Clone size is shown for a subset of rows, as once, few, many or a class of expanded clone.

TRBD1 | TRBJ2-7 | TRBV5-6 | - | CASSLYRGHEQYF | TGTGCCAGCAGCTTATACAGGGGCCACGAGCAGTACTTC
TRBD2 | TRBJ2-1 | TRBV19 | - | CASSWLAGVGEQFF | TGTGCCAGTAGTTGGCTAGCGGGAGTCGGGGAGCAGTTCTTC
TRBD1 | TRBJ2-4 | TRBV11-2 | - | CASSPPGQPKNIQYF | TGTGCCAGCAGCCCACCGGGACAGCCTAAAAACATTCAGTACTTC
- | TRBJ2-2 | TRBV5-4 | - | CASSPRGHSANTGELFF | TGTGCCAGCAGCCCCCGCGGACACAGTGCGAACACCGGGGAGCTGTTTTTT
- | TRBJ1-5 | TRBV15 | few | CATSRDGGNQPQHF | TGTGCCACCAGCAGGGACGGAGGCAATCAGCCCCAGCATTTT
- | TRBJ1-1 | TRBV11-2 | - | CASSARTTLNTEAFF | TGTGCCAGCAGCGCCAGGACCACTTTGAACACTGAAGCTTTCTTT
- | TRBJ2-7 | TRBV5-6 | few | CASREGTVTYEQYF | TGTGCCAGCCGAGAGGGGACGGTCACCTACGAGCAGTACTTC
TRBD2 | TRBJ2-1 | TRBV18 | - | CATRDYNNEQFF | TGTGCCACACGGGACTACAACAATGAGCAGTTCTTC
- | TRBJ2-2 | TRBV7-9 | - | CASSMTALTGELFF | TGTGCCAGCAGCATGACAGCATTAACCGGGGAGCTGTTTTTT
- | TRBJ2-1 | TRBV7-3 | - | CASSLSRPGNEQFF | TGTGCCAGCAGCTTATCCAGGCCCGGCAATGAGCAGTTCTTC
- | TRBJ2-1 | TRBV6-5 | - | CASSSPREQFF | TGTGCCAGCAGTTCCCCTAGAGAGCAGTTCTTC
- | TRBJ2-1 | TRBV7-9 | - | CASSHGRGRNEQFF | TGTGCCAGCAGCCATGGGAGAGGTCGGAATGAGCAGTTCTTC
- | TRBJ2-5 | TRBV5-6 | - | CASSLRMGVETQYF | TGTGCCAGCAGCCTGCGGATGGGTGTGGAGACCCAGTACTTC
TRBD1 | TRBJ2-2 | TRBV18 | - | CASSPGQGGTGELFF | TGTGCCAGCTCACCAGGACAGGGGGGCACCGGGGAGCTGTTTTTT
TRBD1 | TRBJ2-1 | TRBV25-1 | - | CASDPGQGRGEQFF | TGTGCCAGCGATCCGGGACAGGGACGTGGTGAGCAGTTCTTC
TRBD1 | TRBJ2-5 | TRBV28 | - | CASSSTGERMETQYF | TGTGCCAGCAGTTCCACAGGGGAACGGATGGAGACCCAGTACTTC
- | TRBJ2-3 | TRBV9 | - | CASSVPGRENTQYF | TGTGCCAGCAGCGTCCCGGGCAGGGAAAATACGCAGTATTTT
- | TRBJ2-2 | TRBV19 | - | CASSVYTGELFF | TGTGCCAGTAGTGTTTACACCGGGGAGCTGTTTTTT
TRBD2 | TRBJ2-7 | TRBV7-8 | - | CASSKGTSGKLYEQYF | TGTGCCAGCAGCAAGGGGACTAGCGGGAAACTCTACGAGCAGTACTTC
- | TRBJ1-1 | TRBV19 | - | CATKDGNTEAFF | TGTGCCACAAAGGACGGGAACACTGAAGCTTTCTTT
- | TRBJ1-1 | TRBV7-9 | - | CASSLQWGTEAFF | TGTGCCAGCAGCCTACAGTGGGGCACTGAAGCTTTCTTT
TRBD2 | TRBJ2-7 | TRBV5-1 | - | CASNTGTSGSYEQYF | TGCGCCAGCAACACCGGGACTAGCGGGAGTTACGAGCAGTACTTC
- | TRBJ2-7 | TRBV2 | - | CASKNGHESYEQYF | TGTGCCAGCAAGAACGGGCACGAATCCTACGAGCAGTACTTC